This T cell receptor (beta chain) was recorded in a study of blood T cell repertoires in COVID-19. Study context: The United States, Italy and Spain were the sources of the acute and convalescent COVID-19 samples. PBMCs, B-cell-depleted T cells, or T cells were the source of the cDNA or gDNA that made up the material.

This clone was seen only a few times. V was trimmed by 5 bases and J by 1 base, leaving 14 bases between them. Germline lookup yields CDR1 LGHDT and CDR2 YNNKEL (reference sequence). This CDR3 contains 15 residues. In the authors' methods: Amplification from reference gene primers served as the basis for estimated nucleated cell counts. TCRdb keeps only in-frame clones here, not all; method: immunoSEQ multiplex PCR. V and J calls and clone size come straight from that table; D and trimming were deduced from the DNA. This table has about 230,000 clones, roughly 88% appearing once. The sample was peripheral blood. The chain combines TRBV3-1 (or the pseudogene TRBV3-2) with TRBJ1-1, with D perhaps matching TRBD1 (5 bases). The clonotype comes from a middle-aged woman who had recovered from COVID-19. CDR3 coding DNA: TGTGCCAGCAGCAGACCCGGGACTCCGAACACTGAAGCTTTCTTT. Translation: CASSRPGTPNTEAFF.